The 24 T cell receptor delta chains reported below all come from one sample, sequenced in a study of Vδ1+ human thymocytes. The study's findings and limits: Thymic TRG and TRD repertoires appeared highly polyclonal.

RNA was extracted from the cells and then reverse transcribed. Multiplex PCR used pooled V-gene forward primers and a constant-region reverse primer to amplify CDR3s. TCRdb re-called the multiplex PCR reads with CATT. In the table there are 45,000 to 60,000 delta-chain clones, 15% of which are singletons. These receptors are not linked to any known antigen. What was sequenced was Vdelta1+ gamma-delta thymocytes from the thymus. Specified subset: FACS-sorted CD3+ TCRalphabeta- TCRVdelta1+ TCRVdelta2- thymocytes. These TCRs come from a boy less than two years old who had congenital heart surgery.

This clone came up a few times. The rearrangement joins TRDV1 to TRDJ2; D unclear. Germline V gene data show CDR1 as TSWWSYY and CDR2 as QGS. This CDR3 has 20 amino acids. V dropped 2 bases and J dropped 4 bases, with 26 bases sitting between them. Here the CDR3 reads CALGEKRRRPGVPTTAQLFF. In DNA form, the CDR3 reads TGTGCTCTTGGGGAAAAAAGAAGGAGGCCCGGGGTCCCCACGACAGCACAACTCTTCTTT.

This clone was found a few times. The rearrangement links TRDV2 to TRDJ1; TRDD3 aligns across 10 bases. V dropped 7 bases and J dropped 7; count of bases not matched to a gene: 8. The V gene's germline CDR1 is GEAIGNYY and CDR2 EKD. The CDR3 totals 13 residues. CDR3 bases: TGTGCCTGCAGGGTGGGGGATACAGTTAAACTCATCTTT. It specifies CACRVGDTVKLIF.

This clone was detected a few times. The J gene is TRDJ1, the V gene TRDV1; either TRDD2 or TRDD3 may supply D (9 bases each). The CDR3 has 22 amino acids. CDR1 and CDR2 (germline): TSWWSYY, QGS. Between the trimmed V and J ends, which lost 3 bases and 2 bases, there was a span of 34 bases. In nucleotides, the CDR3 is TGTGCTCTTGGGGAGCCACCCTTCCTACGTGGGGTACTGGGGGACTGGACCGATAAACTCATCTTT. This gives the protein CALGEPPFLRGVLGDWTDKLIF.

The chain uses TRDV1 and TRDJ1; 11 nucleotides match TRDD3. The CDR3 runs to 20 residues. V gave up 4 bases and J gave up 0 bases; unmatched junction bases: 16. The V gene's germline CDR1 is TSWWSYY and CDR2 QGS. Here the CDR3 reads CALGGPSSLGDTFDTDKLIF. The CDR3 DNA reads as TGTGCTCTTGGGGGACCATCTAGTCTGGGGGATACCTTTGACACCGATAAACTCATCTTT.

The chain joins TRDV1 to TRDJ1; 7 nucleotides match TRDD3. Trimming removed 6 bases from V and 0 bases from J; junction bases left unmatched: 16. CDR3 length: 18 residues. Germline values: CDR1 TSWWSYY, CDR2 QGS. The CDR3 coding sequence is TGTGCTCTTGGAGACCTCTACGTACTGGGGCCAAACACCGATAAACTCATCTTT. Protein sequence: CALGDLYVLGPNTDKLIF.

This clone has more than one count but fewer than ten. V gene TRDV2 combines with J gene TRDJ1; D is unresolved. Between the trimmed V and J ends, which lost 0 bases and 0 bases, there was a span of 19 bases. Per germline, CDR1 GEAIGNYY and CDR2 EKD. The CDR3 length is 18 residues. The CDR3, as DNA: TGTGCCTGTGACACCGGATCCTTTAAAGAAGAGTACACCGATAAACTCATCTTT. Translated, it gives CACDTGSFKEEYTDKLIF.

Ten or more counts support this clone. V gene TRDV2 combines with J gene TRDJ1; no firm D call. V lost 7 bases, J lost 0 bases, and 20 bases lay in between. The V gene's germline CDR1 is GEAIGNYY and CDR2 EKD. This CDR3 region has 16 residues. The DNA for the CDR3 is TGTGCCTGGGACCGTAACATCTGCCCCCACACCGATAAACTCATCTTT. Residues: CAWDRNICPHTDKLIF.

This clone turned up a few times. The genes are TRDV1 and TRDJ1, with D possibly matching TRDD2 (5 bases). Germline V CDR1 and CDR2: TSWWSYY, QGS. Trimming shortened V by 2 bases and J by 0 bases, and 22 bases separated the two germline ends. This CDR3 spans 19 amino acids. DNA of the CDR3: TGTGCTCTTGGGGAAGCCCCTTTCTTCCGTTGGGAGTACACCGATAAACTCATCTTT. It codes for CALGEAPFFRWEYTDKLIF.

This clone has just a few counts. The V gene is TRDV1, the J gene TRDJ1; 8 bases align to TRDD3. Trimming removed 5 bases from V and 1 base from J; junction bases left unmatched: 27. The CDR3 is 22 residues long. Germline CDR1 is TSWWSYY and CDR2 is QGS. The CDR3 coding sequence is TGTGCTCTTGGGCCGACAGGGAACCTCGGGACTGGGGGTTTTTTTGTCACCGATAAACTCATCTTT. Its protein product is CALGPTGNLGTGGFFVTDKLIF.

This clone has a handful of counts. The chain recombines TRDV1 with TRDJ1; 10 positions match TRDD3. Losses at the gene ends were 5 bases for V and 0 bases for J; bases not matched to a gene: 18. The CDR3 is 20 amino acids. Germline CDR1 TSWWSYY, CDR2 QGS. CDR3 residues: CALGNGAPEYWGIYTDKLIF. CDR3 bases: TGTGCTCTTGGGAACGGGGCTCCGGAATACTGGGGGATCTACACCGATAAACTCATCTTT.

This clone was detected only a few times. This rearrangement joins TRDV1 to TRDJ1; TRDD3 aligns across 8 bases. With V trimmed by 1 base and J by 0 bases, 31 bases remained unmatched. Per germline, CDR1 TSWWSYY and CDR2 QGS. There are 25 residues in the CDR3. The CDR3 DNA sequence: TGTGCTCTTGGGGAACGGGGTGGGTTCGTCCTCATTGGGGGGATAGCTGGGGCCTACACCGATAAACTCATCTTT. Protein sequence: CALGERGGFVLIGGIAGAYTDKLIF.

The chain employs TRDV1 and TRDJ1; 7 bases align to TRDD3. Trimming at V came to 3 bases and at J to 3 bases, leaving 19 bases not matched to a gene. The CDR3 spans 19 residues. CDR1 and CDR2 (germline): TSWWSYY, QGS. CDR3 loop: CALGEDRRYWGYTADKLIF. The CDR3 DNA reads TGTGCTCTTGGGGAGGATCGGCGTTACTGGGGATATACCGCCGATAAACTCATCTTT.

The chain has TRDV1 and TRDJ1; D remains ambiguous. The V end was cut by 4 bases, the J end by 0 bases, with 12 bases between. This CDR3 region has 15 residues. Germline V gene lookup returns CDR1 TSWWSYY and CDR2 QGS. CDR3 DNA sequence: TGTGCTCTTGGGGTTACTACGGTTTACACCGATAAACTCATCTTT. Encoded protein: CALGVTTVYTDKLIF.

The chain couples TRDV1 to TRDJ1; 7 bases agree with TRDD3. Per germline, CDR1 TSWWSYY and CDR2 QGS. The junction had 29 bases not matched to a gene; V was cut back by 0 bases and J by 10 bases. The CDR3 loop spans 21 amino acids. CDR3 bases: TGTGCTCTTGGGGAACTAGGAGAGGGTCCCCTCCGTACTGGGGATATACGAGGACTCATCTTT. It specifies CALGELGEGPLRTGDIRGLIF.

This clone is classed as medium-sized. The rearrangement joins TRDV2 to TRDJ1, with 7 bases that match TRDD3. V shed 5 bases and J 7 bases; nucleotides not matched to a gene: 24. The CDR3 sequence is 18 residues long. The germline V gene encodes CDR1 GEAIGNYY and CDR2 EKD. CDR3 loop: CACVPYWGFRPESSKLIF. CDR3 DNA sequence: TGTGCCTGTGTACCGTACTGGGGATTTCGGCCGGAGAGTAGTAAACTCATCTTT.

J is TRDJ1 and V is TRDV1, with 9 bases lining up with TRDD3. From germline, CDR1 is TSWWSYY and CDR2 QGS. V was pared by 2 bases and J by 8 bases, with 15 bases of the junction left unmatched. CDR3 length: 17 amino acids. The CDR3 here is CALGEILRGVLGEKLIF. The CDR3 DNA follows: TGTGCTCTTGGGGAAATTCTGCGCGGGGTACTGGGGGAAAAACTCATCTTT.

In the case of this clone: One junction end does not reproduce the germline sequence, and a read error may be involved. The J gene is TRDJ1, the V gene TRDV1, with D perhaps matching TRDD2 or TRDD3 (6 bases each). The CDR3 runs to 18 residues. Germline V gene sequence: CDR1 TSWWSYY, CDR2 QGS. In DNA, the CDR3 is TGCTCTGGGGCACTTGATCCTACGTCGGTGGGGCCCACCGATAAACTCATCTTT. As protein: CSGALDPTSVGPTDKLIF.

This clone showed up just a few times. The rearrangement uses TRDV1 and TRDJ1, with a tentative D call TRDD2 (9 bases). V was cut by 4 bases and J by 10 bases, with 28 bases left in between. The CDR3 consists of 17 residues. The germline V gene encodes CDR1 TSWWSYY and CDR2 QGS. The DNA of the CDR3 is TGTGCTCTTGGGGGGACCTTCCTACGGGTACTGGGGGTAGGACTCATCTTT. It translates to CALGGTFLRVLGVGLIF.

A word on this clone: At one end, the junction sequence differs from germline, possibly due to a read error. Additional DNA sequences in this sample encode the identical CDR3. The gene calls are TRDV1 and TRDJ1, with D perhaps being TRDD2 or TRDD3 (6 bases each). The CDR3 loop spans 21 amino acids. Germline V lookup: CDR1 TSWWSYY, CDR2 QGS. CDR3 in DNA: TGTGCTCTTGGGGTGTCCTTCCCCCACCCAGGCTGGATACCTTACACCGATAAACTTATCTTT. This codes for CALGVSFPHPGWIPYTDKLIF.

The V and J genes are TRDV1 and TRDJ1; TRDD3 matches at 9 bases. The CDR3 length is 19 residues. Trimming removed 3 bases from V and 0 bases from J; junction bases left unmatched: 14. The germline V gene encodes CDR1 TSWWSYY and CDR2 QGS. CDR3 DNA sequence: TGTGCTCTTGGGGATTTCCTTGCGGGGATACGAGAACACACCGATAAACTCATCTTT. This codes for CALGDFLAGIREHTDKLIF.

This clone was counted between two and nine times. The chain combines TRDV1 with TRDJ1, with 10 nucleotides matching TRDD3. The CDR3 totals 21 residues. Germline V CDR1 and CDR2: TSWWSYY, QGS. V shed 0 bases, J shed 3 bases, and the junction held 19 bases outside the gene matches. CDR3 region: CALGELGGPYWGIPSSDKLIF. The DNA of the CDR3 is TGTGCTCTTGGGGAACTAGGGGGTCCCTACTGGGGGATCCCCTCGTCCGATAAACTCATCTTT.

This clone was seen only a few times. The J gene is TRDJ1, the V gene TRDV1, with 9 bases identical to TRDD3. The V gene's germline CDR1 is TSWWSYY and CDR2 QGS. There are 24 residues in the CDR3. The trim removed 2 bases at V and 0 bases at J, leaving 28 bases unmatched. DNA for the CDR3: TGTGCTCTTGGGGAATTCGGGCGTTCCCTCTCAGTGCGACTGGGGGAGAAGTACACCGATAAACTCATCTTT. It encodes CALGEFGRSLSVRLGEKYTDKLIF.

This rearrangement joins TRDV1 to TRDJ1, with TRDD3 matching over 8 bases. The CDR3 contains 17 residues. Per the germline V gene, CDR1 is TSWWSYY and CDR2 is QGS. Losses at the gene ends were 0 bases for V and 6 bases for J; bases not matched to a gene: 12. The CDR3 is CALGELSSSYWGHKLIF. CDR3 DNA: TGTGCTCTTGGGGAACTATCATCCTCGTACTGGGGGCATAAACTCATCTTT.

The J gene is TRDJ1, the V gene TRDV1, with no clear D. From germline, CDR1 is TSWWSYY and CDR2 QGS. The CDR3 runs 14 residues. The V gene lost 2 bases and the J gene lost 3 bases, with 10 bases spanning the gap. DNA for the CDR3: TGTGCTCTTGGGGAAAGGGAAAGGGCCGATAAACTCATCTTT. Amino acid sequence: CALGERERADKLIF.